The 10 T cell receptor beta chains given below trace back to one sample, sequenced in a study of Ad26.COV2.S vaccination and SARS-CoV-2 variants. Treatment indicated: around 19 received Ad26.COV2.S at low or high dose, single or two shots; several received placebo; per-sample allocation not given. The study sampled participants on day 63 after the first vaccine or placebo injection. Profiled with immunoSEQ multiplex PCR; TCRdb holds only in-frame clones, not every one. The sample holds approximately 480,000 clones, around 85% seen once. This specimen consisted of peripheral blood, obtained in a trial of Ad26.COV2.S vaccine versus placebo. The receptors shown here come from a person between 18 and 59 years old who received the Ad26.COV2.S COVID-19 vaccine or a placebo.

This chain joins TRBV3-1 (or the pseudogene TRBV3-2) and TRBJ1-2; TRBD1 matches 7 bases. The CDR3 runs 14 residues. V shed 0 bases and J 7 bases; nucleotides not matched to a gene: 5. CDR1 and CDR2 from the germline V gene are LGHDT and YNNKEL (reference sequence). Here the CDR3 DNA reads TGTGCCAGCAGCCAAGAGAACAGGGGTAGTGGCTACACCTTC. This encodes CASSQENRGSGYTF.

The V gene is TRBV19, the J gene TRBJ2-6; D not resolved. The ends were cut back, 1 base at V and 4 bases at J, with 11 bases in the middle. CDR1 and CDR2 from the germline V gene are LNHDA and SQIVND (reference sequence). The CDR3 spans 16 residues. CDR3 amino acids: CASSIVSISGANVLTF. Here the CDR3 DNA reads TGTGCCAGTAGTATAGTATCCATATCCGGGGCCAACGTCCTGACTTTC.

A few counts support this clone. This may arise from a read error, as a much more abundant clone is one base away. V usage is TRBV28 and J usage is TRBJ1-5; D gene unclear. There are 12 residues in the CDR3. In germline, CDR1 is MDHEN, CDR2 SYDVKM. V lost 6 bases and J lost 6, with 9 bases in between. The DNA for the CDR3 is TGTGCCAGCAGGGAGGGTTCTCAGCCCCAGCATTTT. Protein sequence: CASREGSQPQHF.

The CDR3 DNA follows: TGTGCCAGCAGCTTTTTTGGACGTTACTATTCCACAGATACGCAGTATTTT. The encoded protein is CASSFFGRYYSTDTQYF. This sequence joins TRBV5-5 and TRBJ2-3, with D hard to call. The germline CDR1 and CDR2 sequences are SGHKS and YYEKEE (reference sequence). The CDR3 has 17 amino acids. V was cut by 2 bases and J by 2 bases, with 18 bases left in between. Combining the CDR3 with reference TRBV5-5 and TRBJ2-3 gives the whole variable domain DAGVTQSPTHLIKTRGQQVTLRCSPISGHKSVSWYQQVLGQGPQFIFQYYEKEERGRGNFPDRFSARQFPNYSSELNVNALLLGDSALYLCASSFFGRYYSTDTQYFGPGTRLTVL.

This clone has only a few counts. This chain joins TRBV5-6 and TRBJ1-1; possibly TRBD1 for D (5 bases). This CDR3 region has 18 residues. Per the germline V gene, CDR1 is SGHDT and CDR2 is YYEEEE. Deletions cut 0 bases from V and 0 bases from J, with 18 bases between. The CDR3: CASSLARQGHTMNTEAFF. The CDR3 DNA reads as TGTGCCAGCAGCTTGGCAAGGCAGGGCCACACCATGAACACTGAAGCTTTCTTT.

V gene TRBV19 combines with J gene TRBJ1-2; 7 nucleotides match TRBD1. V lost 6 bases to trimming and J lost 3 bases; unmatched junction nucleotides: 1. The germline gives CDR1 LNHDA, CDR2 SQIVND (reference sequence). This CDR3 is 12 amino acids long. The CDR3 here is CASSDRDYGYTF. CDR3 bases: TGTGCCAGTAGCGACAGGGACTATGGCTACACCTTC.

This chain uses TRBV19 with TRBJ2-3; D perhaps matches TRBD1 (6 bases). This CDR3 region has 15 residues. In germline, CDR1 is LNHDA, CDR2 SQIVND (reference sequence). Trimming left V 4 bases short and J 5 bases short, with 16 bases between. The CDR3 nucleotides read TGTGCCAGTAGTACCCTGACAGGAGCGGTAGATACGCAGTATTTT. Translated, it gives CASSTLTGAVDTQYF.

This chain links TRBV5-1 with TRBJ2-7, with D maybe TRBD2 (5 bases). V was cut by 0 bases and J by 4 bases, with 17 bases left in between. Germline values: CDR1 SGHRS, CDR2 YFSETQ. The CDR3 is 16 amino acids. For the CDR3, the DNA is TGCGCCAGCAGCTTGGAAGTAGCGCGGCTACGTTACGAGCAGTACTTC. This codes for CASSLEVARLRYEQYF. Complete variable domain (other parts from reference TRBV5-1 and TRBJ2-7): KAGVTQTPRYLIKTRGQQVTLSCSPISGHRSVSWYQQTPGQGLQFLFEYFSETQRNKGNFPGRFSGRQFSNSRSEMNVSTLELGDSALYLCASSLEVARLRYEQYFGPGTRLTVT.

The V and J genes are TRBV11-3 and TRBJ2-2, with unresolved D. The length of the CDR3 is 13 residues. From germline, CDR1 is SGHNT and CDR2 YENEEA. The V end lost 2 bases, the J end lost 6 bases, and 7 bases lay between the germline ends. In DNA form, the CDR3 reads TGTGCCAGCAGCTTAACGCGCTCCGGGGAGCTGTTTTTT. Amino acid sequence: CASSLTRSGELFF. Supplemented by reference TRBV11-3 and TRBJ2-2, the full variable domain reads EAGVVQSPRYKIIEKKQPVAFWCNPISGHNTLYWYLQNLGQGPELLIRYENEEAVDDSQLPKDRFSAERLKGVDSTLKIQPAELGDSAVYLCASSLTRSGELFFGEGSRLTVL.

This clone was detected a few times. The J gene is TRBJ1-1, the V gene TRBV6-6, with TRBD1 as a possible D gene (5 bases). The V end was cut by 6 bases, the J end by 4 bases, with 21 bases between. In germline, CDR1 is MNHNY, CDR2 SVGAGI (reference sequence). There are 16 residues in the CDR3. CDR3 loop: CASSPYITGGSTEAFF. CDR3 nucleotides: TGTGCCAGCAGCCCCTACATCACAGGCGGGTCCACTGAAGCTTTCTTT.